Listed here are 7 T cell receptor beta chains from one sample, sequenced in a study of T cell responses to AZD1222 COVID-19 vaccine. Sequencing used immunoSEQ multiplex PCR; TCRdb keeps in-frame clones, though not all of them. The data show over 90,000 clones, about 90% seen once. The sample in question was peripheral blood, obtained on day 0 of AZD1222 vaccination. The receptors were gathered from an adult in good health.

This clone came up a few times. The CDR3 sequence is CASSEGTDHYEQYF. Written as DNA, the CDR3 is TGTGCCAGCAGTGAGGGGACAGATCACTACGAGCAGTACTTC. The chain combines TRBV6-1 with TRBJ2-7; TRBD1 agrees at 7 bases. Germline V gene data show CDR1 as MNHNS and CDR2 as SASEGT. The J segment lost 3 bases and the V segment lost 3 bases, leaving 5 bases of the junction unmatched. The CDR3 extends over 14 amino acids.

This sequence joins TRBV19 and TRBJ2-5; D gene uncertain. This CDR3 spans 14 amino acids. Germline loops: CDR1 LNHDA, CDR2 SQIVND (reference sequence). Trimming removed 4 bases at V and 4 bases at J, with 13 bases between. Written as DNA, the CDR3 is TGTGCCAGTAGTAGGTCACGGTGGGCAGAGACCCAGTACTTC. Translation: CASSRSRWAETQYF.

The chain combines TRBV5-5 with TRBJ2-2; D gene uncertain. The CDR3 extends over 16 amino acids. The germline CDR1 and CDR2 sequences are SGHKS and YYEKEE (reference sequence). V shed 4 bases and J shed 3 bases, with 16 bases lying between them. This CDR3 is CASSHYGSGYTGELFF. The CDR3 DNA is TGTGCCAGCAGCCATTACGGCTCAGGTTACACCGGGGAGCTGTTTTTT.

The chain joins TRBV19 to TRBJ1-1; tentative D call: TRBD1 (6 bases). The germline gives CDR1 LNHDA, CDR2 SQIVND (reference sequence). This CDR3 contains 16 residues. V shed 3 bases and J shed 3 bases, with 17 bases lying between them. The CDR3 DNA reads TGTGCCAGTAGTATTTCGGGAAAGGGGGAGCACACTGAAGCTTTCTTT. Translated: CASSISGKGEHTEAFF.

This sequence joins TRBV5-8 and TRBJ1-6, with 9 nucleotides matching TRBD1. The CDR3 length is 16 residues. Germline V gives CDR1 SGHTS, CDR2 YDEGEE. Unmatched junction bases numbered 11, after V lost 6 bases and J lost 7 bases. In nucleotides, the CDR3 is TGTGCCAGCATCACTTGGGGACAGGGTCTCAATTCACCCCTCCACTTT. It specifies CASITWGQGLNSPLHF.

The chain joins TRBV12-3 or TRBV12-4 to TRBJ2-7; the D is unclear. CDR3 size: 12 residues. The V gene lost 0 bases and the J gene lost 4 bases, with 4 bases spanning the gap. CDR3: CASSLAGYEQYF. CDR3 DNA: TGTGCCAGCAGTTTAGCAGGGTACGAGCAGTACTTC.

V gene TRBV7-2 combines with J gene TRBJ2-3; D call uncertain. The germline V gene has CDR1 SGHTA and CDR2 FQGNSA. The CDR3 runs 17 residues. V was cut by 2 bases and J by 4 bases, with 19 bases left in between. The CDR3 DNA is TGTGCCAGCAGCTTAAATCCCCTTCCTACATCATCAGATACGCAGTATTTT. Encoded protein: CASSLNPLPTSSDTQYF.